The sequence of this T cell receptor beta chain was determined in a study of shared clonotypes between healthy human individuals. Overall study results and limits: Investigators expected sequencing depth to affect clonotype sharing among donors. Clonotypes not shared had lower generation probabilities than those common to all four donors. Naive CD4 clonotypes were shared across a handful of donors at about 5%.

Germline lookup yields CDR1 SGHVS and CDR2 FQNEAQ. V lost 0 bases, J lost 0 bases, and 15 bases lay in between. The length of the CDR3 is 18 residues. Original analysis: There were no quality scores in the junction-only immunoSEQ sequences, so filtering differed. The repertoire was sequenced with immunoSEQ multiplex PCR; TCRdb's copy has only in-frame clones and lacks some. V, J and clone size were drawn from that table, and D and trimming were deduced from the DNA. The table shows a few hundred thousand clones, with over 65% occurring only once. About this clone itself: The antigen remains unidentified.

The TCR sequence derives from a man aged 25 to 45 in good health. Sequencing was done on a sample of memory CD4+ T cells sorted from blood. Stated subset: CD45RA-negative fraction. This chain links TRBV7-8 with TRBJ2-1; tentatively, D is TRBD2 (6 bases). The CDR3 DNA is TGTGCCAGCAGCTTAGCGACGATTCGGGGGAGCTCCTACAATGAGCAGTTCTTC. This translates into CASSLATIRGSSYNEQFF.